These 19 T cell receptor beta chains share one sample of origin, sequenced in a study of blood T cell repertoires in COVID-19 (dated by TCRdb to the early 2020s). The library was built by means of the immunoSEQ multiplex PCR assay. Not all clones reach the TCRdb copy of this immuneACCESS table, which keeps in-frame sequences only. Checked studies attribute under half of the gap to unresolved V genes and leave the rest unexplained. The sample has 130,000 to 150,000 clones on record, approximately 81% of them singletons. The ten largest make up around 2.5% of the sample. Sequencing used peripheral blood. Every receptor here comes from a human donor with acute or convalescent COVID-19. The donor label of this sample is uncertain.

CDR3 residues: CASRAGSFGNQPQHF. The CDR3 DNA reads as TGTGCCAGCAGGGCAGGGTCGTTTGGCAATCAGCCCCAGCATTTT. The chain carries TRBV7-9 and TRBJ1-5; D possibly corresponds to TRBD1 (5 bases). The CDR3 loop spans 15 amino acids. Trimming took 6 bases from V and 2 from J, leaving 14 bases between them. The germline V gene encodes CDR1 SEHNR and CDR2 FQNEAQ (reference sequence).

The V and J genes are TRBV7-8 and TRBJ2-2; D gene uncertain. Germline values: CDR1 SGHVS, CDR2 FQNEAQ. The ends were cut back, 5 bases at V and 1 base at J, with 14 bases in the middle. CDR3 length equals 16 residues. For the CDR3, the DNA is TGTGCCAGCAGCCCCCTATCACCCGAGAACACCGGGGAGCTGTTTTTT. Translated, it gives CASSPLSPENTGELFF.

CDR3 coding DNA: TGTGCCTGGAGGGCCACAGGGGGCCGGGGTAATGAAAAACTGTTTTTT. Amino acid sequence: CAWRATGGRGNEKLFF. The chain links TRBV30 to TRBJ1-4, with TRBD1 matching 9 bases. The CDR3 is made up of 16 amino acids. From germline, CDR1 is GTSNPN and CDR2 SVGIG (reference sequence). V shed 3 bases, J shed 4 bases, and the junction held 9 bases outside the gene matches.

A note on this clone: This CDR3 is also generated by other DNA sequences in the sample. The V call is TRBV6-2 or TRBV6-3, the J call TRBJ1-2, with TRBD1 identical over 7 bases. Germline V CDR1 and CDR2: MNHEY, SVGEGT. The CDR3 consists of 14 residues. The ends lost 4 bases at V and 4 bases at J; junction bases unmatched: 6. The CDR3: CASSSTGAGYGYTF. CDR3 DNA sequence: TGTGCCAGCAGTTCCACAGGGGCCGGCTATGGCTACACCTTC.

The rearrangement links TRBV2 to TRBJ2-7; TRBD1 matches 8 bases. CDR1 is SNHLY and CDR2 is FYNNEI in the germline V gene. This CDR3 contains 14 residues. After removal of 8 bases from V and 4 bases from J, the junction contained 10 bases not matched to a gene. CDR3 protein: CASGTGTGLYEQYF. The CDR3 bases are TGTGCCAGCGGGACCGGGACAGGTCTGTACGAGCAGTACTTC.

J is TRBJ1-4 and V is TRBV3-1 (or the pseudogene TRBV3-2); D unclear. Trimming pared 0 bases from V and 7 bases from J, leaving 6 bases between. Per germline, CDR1 LGHDT and CDR2 YNNKEL (reference sequence). The CDR3 totals 13 residues. The DNA for the CDR3 is TGTGCCAGCAGCCAAGAAGGAGGTGAAAAACTGTTTTTT. Protein: CASSQEGGEKLFF.

The rearrangement uses TRBV19 and TRBJ1-1, with D perhaps TRBD1 (6 bases). This CDR3 contains 15 residues. Germline CDR1 and CDR2: LNHDA and SQIVND (reference sequence). Trimming cost V 1 base and J 5 bases, with 14 bases left between them. The CDR3: CASSIAGGGGTEAFF. DNA for the CDR3: TGTGCCAGTAGTATAGCGGGAGGGGGAGGAACTGAAGCTTTCTTT.

Remarks on this clone: This sample also contains other DNA sequences that code for the same CDR3. V usage is TRBV19 and J usage is TRBJ1-5; TRBD1 matches 7 bases. Losses at the gene ends were 1 base for V and 0 bases for J; bases not matched to a gene: 0. This CDR3 region has 15 residues. Germline V CDR1 and CDR2: LNHDA, SQIVND (reference sequence). DNA for the CDR3: TGTGCCAGTAGTATAGGACAGGGTAGCAATCAGCCCCAGCATTTT. Its protein is CASSIGQGSNQPQHF.

The chain is built from TRBV25-1 and TRBJ1-6, with a possible D match to TRBD1 (5 bases). The V and J ends lost 6 bases and 6 bases respectively, with 15 bases between them. There are 15 residues in the CDR3. From germline, CDR1 is MGHDK and CDR2 SYGVNS. CDR3 amino acids: CASREDGGSNSPLHF. Written as DNA, the CDR3 is TGTGCCAGCAGAGAAGATGGGGGGAGTAATTCACCCCTCCACTTT.

This rearrangement joins TRBV10-3 to TRBJ1-2; TRBD1 agrees at 7 bases. This CDR3 region has 15 residues. V dropped 0 bases and J dropped 8; count of bases not matched to a gene: 9. Germline V lookup: CDR1 ENHRY, CDR2 SYGVKD. The chain's CDR3 is CAISESTQGVRGYTF. The CDR3 nucleotides are TGTGCCATCAGTGAGTCGACTCAGGGGGTTAGAGGCTACACCTTC.

The genes are TRBV14 and TRBJ1-4; no reliable D call. The length of the CDR3 is 14 residues. Germline V gene data show CDR1 as SGHDN and CDR2 as FVKESK. Trimming removed 5 bases at V and 0 bases at J, with 7 bases between. CDR3 nucleotide sequence: TGTGCCAGCAGCAAGAGGACAACTAATGAAAAACTGTTTTTT. Translation gives CASSKRTTNEKLFF. Complete variable domain (other parts from reference TRBV14 and TRBJ1-4): EAGVTQFPSHSVIEKGQTVTLRCDPISGHDNLYWYRRVMGKEIKFLLHFVKESKQDESGMPNNRFLAERTGGTYSTLKVQPAELEDSGVYFCASSKRTTNEKLFFGSGTQLSVL.

The CDR3 region has the DNA TGTGCCAGCCAGGGACAGCCGAACTATGGCTACACCTTC. Protein: CASQGQPNYGYTF. This chain joins TRBV7-2 and TRBJ1-2; 7 bases match TRBD1. Germline lookup yields CDR1 SGHTA and CDR2 FQGNSA. This CDR3 has 13 amino acids. Germline trimming cut 8 bases from V and 2 bases from J; bases unmatched to any gene: 5.

This chain uses TRBV10-3 with TRBJ1-2, with D perhaps TRBD1 (5 bases). The CDR3 spans 11 residues. Germline-derived CDR1 and CDR2 are ENHRY and SYGVKD. Trimming removed 4 bases from V and 7 bases from J, with 7 bases in between. The CDR3, as DNA: TGTGCCATCAGTGGGGGGGGTGGCTACACCTTC. This gives the protein CAISGGGGYTF.

The rearrangement uses TRBV19 and TRBJ1-6; TRBD1 might be the D (6 bases). This CDR3 comprises 15 residues. The germline V gene has CDR1 LNHDA and CDR2 SQIVND (reference sequence). Deletions cut 3 bases from V and 7 bases from J, with 13 bases between. Here the CDR3 DNA reads TGTGCCAGTAGTATCGCGGGGGCGCAGAATTCACCCCTCCACTTT. Amino acid sequence: CASSIAGAQNSPLHF.

The CDR3 DNA is TGTGCCAGTAGCGGGACAGGGTCCCCTTCCTACAATGAGCAGTTCTTC. This gives the protein CASSGTGSPSYNEQFF. This chain connects TRBV19 to TRBJ2-1, with 9 positions matching TRBD1. Trimming took 6 bases from V and 1 from J; bases not matched to a gene: 7. The CDR3 is 16 amino acids. CDR1 and CDR2 from the germline V gene are LNHDA and SQIVND (reference sequence).

V and J are TRBV5-1 and TRBJ1-1; TRBD1 might be the D (5 bases). CDR3 length equals 14 residues. The germline V gene encodes CDR1 SGHRS and CDR2 YFSETQ. Trimming took off 2 bases at V and 3 bases at J, with 11 bases between the two ends. The CDR3 DNA is TGCGCCAGCAGCTTTAGGGGATCGCACACTGAAGCTTTCTTT. Protein sequence: CASSFRGSHTEAFF. Combining the CDR3 with reference TRBV5-1 and TRBJ1-1 gives the whole variable domain KAGVTQTPRYLIKTRGQQVTLSCSPISGHRSVSWYQQTPGQGLQFLFEYFSETQRNKGNFPGRFSGRQFSNSRSEMNVSTLELGDSALYLCASSFRGSHTEAFFGQGTRLTVV.

V usage is TRBV6-2 or TRBV6-3 and J usage is TRBJ2-1; TRBD2 agrees at 13 bases. CDR1 is MNHEY and CDR2 is SVGEGT in the germline V gene. The V gene end was trimmed by 6 bases and the J gene end by 9 bases; junction bases not matched to a gene: 14. CDR3 length: 17 amino acids. The CDR3 bases are TGTGCCAGCAGCCGGCAGCGGACTAGCGGGAGTTGGGGTGAGCAGTTCTTC. Its translation is CASSRQRTSGSWGEQFF.

This clone was recorded a few times. A read error may produce the germline difference seen at one junction end. This chain joins TRBV7-7 and TRBJ2-7, with D perhaps TRBD1 (7 bases). Germline CDR1 reads SSHAT; CDR2 reads FNYEAQ (reference sequence). This CDR3 is built from 16 residues. DNA of the CDR3: TGTGCTAGCAGCCCAACGGGGCCCAGGGGGGCCTACGAGCAGTACTTC. Amino acid sequence: CASSPTGPRGAYEQYF.

The chain employs TRBV5-6 and TRBJ1-2; D possibly corresponds to TRBD1 (5 bases). Germline CDR1 is SGHDT and CDR2 is YYEEEE. V was shortened by 0 bases and J by 4 bases, with 10 bases between the two germline ends. This CDR3 spans 14 amino acids. The CDR3 region is CASSLDRNPYGYTF. In DNA, the CDR3 is TGTGCCAGCAGCTTGGACAGGAACCCCTATGGCTACACCTTC.